The sequence of this T cell receptor beta chain was determined in a study of blood T cell repertoires in COVID-19. CDR1 is MGHDK and CDR2 is SYGVNS in the germline V gene. J lost 3 bases, V lost 4 bases, and 1 base had no gene match. The CDR3 consists of 13 residues. As originally analysed: Estimated nucleated cell counts came from reference gene primer amplification. Sequencing used immunoSEQ multiplex PCR; TCRdb keeps in-frame clones, though not all of them. V, J and clone size are those of that table, while D and trimming were read from the DNA. The profile shows 100,000 to 150,000 clones, about 85% of them singletons.

This chain uses TRBV25-1 with TRBJ1-1, with 8 bases identical to TRBD1. The source material was peripheral blood. This receptor was identified in a man aged 80 or over with active or convalescent COVID-19. CDR3: CASSGQGYTEAFF. In nucleotides, the CDR3 is TGTGCCAGCAGTGGACAGGGGTACACTGAAGCTTTCTTT.